This T cell receptor (beta chain) was obtained from a study of blood T cell repertoires in COVID-19. Study-level information: Material from acute and convalescent COVID-19 was sourced from the United States, Italy and Spain. Sources were T cells, B-cell-depleted T cells, or PBMCs; the material itself was cDNA or gDNA.

V lost 6 bases to trimming and J lost 2 bases; unmatched junction nucleotides: 9. The CDR3 consists of 15 residues. CDR1 is KGHSH and CDR2 is LQKENI in the germline V gene. Sequenced by immunoSEQ multiplex PCR; TCRdb stores in-frame clones only, minus some. The table records tens of thousands of clones, roughly 90% of them present only once. The clonotype comes from a human donor in a cohort sampled during active COVID-19. Sequenced sample: peripheral blood. The chain couples TRBV18 to TRBJ2-7; 8 bases match TRBD1. The CDR3 loop is CASSRRTGRPYEQYF. The CDR3 DNA reads as TGTGCCAGCTCCCGTCGGACAGGGAGGCCCTACGAGCAGTACTTC.